This T cell receptor beta chain came from a study of OX40 agonist ivuxolimab in advanced cancers. Profiled with immunoSEQ multiplex PCR; TCRdb holds only in-frame clones, not every one. Of 50,000 to 75,000 clones in the sample, roughly nine tenths were seen once. Germline values: CDR1 LNHDA, CDR2 SQIVND (reference sequence). The CDR3 runs to 15 residues. With 5 bases removed from V and 3 bases from J, the gap between germline ends came to 13 bases. The chain employs TRBV19 and TRBJ1-4; D might be TRBD1 (5 bases). This receptor was taken from an adult with an advanced solid tumor such as melanoma, head and neck, liver or kidney cancer. The sample was CD4+ or CD8+ T cells sorted from blood, taken in a trial of the OX40 agonist ivuxolimab. CDR3 sequence: CASSGGAAANEKLFF. The DNA for the CDR3 is TGTGCCAGTAGTGGCGGGGCCGCAGCTAATGAAAAACTGTTTTTT.